These 21 T cell receptor beta chains share one sample of origin, sequenced in a study of metastatic and nonmetastatic thyroid tumors (dated by TCRdb to between 2020 and 2021). No treatment had been received by any patient before thyroid surgery. Libraries were prepared through PCR. Data came from an Illumina HiSeq 4000. In-frame beta chains were kept once TCRdb had trimmed the public reads at Q25 with fastp and called clones with MiXCR. The sample yields about 47,000 clones; about 25% were counted once. The leading ten clones occupy around 3.4% of the sample. Sequencing was performed on blood. These receptors all come from a male donor with papillary thyroid cancer or a benign thyroid nodule (not recorded which). Some clones in this sample may be carry-over from other donors' samples.

The chain couples TRBV27 to TRBJ2-3; 9 positions match TRBD1. The germline V gene has CDR1 MNHEY and CDR2 SMNVEV (reference sequence). Unmatched junction bases numbered 15, after V lost 6 bases and J lost 2 bases. The CDR3 length is 18 residues. CDR3 coding DNA: TGTGCCAGCAGACTCGACAGGGCCTGGGACAGGGACACAGATACGCAGTATTTT. This translates into CASRLDRAWDRDTDTQYF.

The rearrangement links TRBV7-9 to TRBJ2-7, with 10 nucleotides matching TRBD1. Per germline, CDR1 SEHNR and CDR2 FQNEAQ (reference sequence). The J segment lost 5 bases and the V segment lost 3 bases, leaving 4 bases of the junction unmatched. The CDR3 consists of 14 residues. CDR3 loop: CASSLGQGFNEQYF. The CDR3 DNA sequence: TGTGCCAGCAGCTTGGGACAGGGGTTTAACGAGCAGTACTTC. Supplemented by reference TRBV7-9 and TRBJ2-7, the full variable domain reads DTGVSQNPRHKITKRGQNVTFRCDPISEHNRLYWYRQTLGQGPEFLTYFQNEAQLEKSRLLSDRFSAERPKGSFSTLEIQRTEQGDSAMYLCASSLGQGFNEQYFGPGTRLTVT.

In this sample, this clone turned up a few times. A much more abundant neighbour one base away suggests this may be a read error. The chain carries TRBV7-9 and TRBJ2-5; weak D call: TRBD2 (7 bases). Germline CDR1 and CDR2: SEHNR and FQNEAQ (reference sequence). Trimming stripped 4 bases from V and 5 bases from J, with 26 bases between. The length of the CDR3 is 18 residues. CDR3 sequence reads: CASSYGGLAVPLRETQYF. CDR3 sequence (DNA): TGTGCCAGCAGCTATGGGGGGCTAGCGGTCCCGCTGCGGGAGACCCAGTACTTC.

In its sample, this clone was seen many times. Other DNA sequences of this sample code for an identical CDR3. The chain combines TRBV20-1 with TRBJ2-7; D is ambiguous. Germline V gene lookup returns CDR1 DFQATT and CDR2 SNEGSKA (reference sequence). V was clipped by 1 base and J by 2 bases, with 6 bases between them. The CDR3 contains 12 residues. This CDR3 reads CSARGQTYEQYF. CDR3 in DNA: TGCAGTGCTAGAGGGCAAACCTACGAGCAGTACTTC.

This clone was observed a few times. CDR3 sequence reads: CASRGTAYEQYF. The CDR3 DNA reads as TGTGCCAGCAGAGGGACAGCCTACGAGCAGTACTTC. V is TRBV27 and J is TRBJ2-7; TRBD1 aligns across 7 bases. The CDR3 has 12 residues. After removal of 6 bases from V and 2 bases from J, the junction contained 1 base not matched to a gene. From germline, CDR1 is MNHEY and CDR2 SMNVEV (reference sequence).

Many counts were recorded for this clone. The chain links TRBV4-2 to TRBJ1-5; D not resolved. The CDR3 is 13 amino acids. The germline V gene has CDR1 LGHNA and CDR2 YNFKEQ. The V gene lost 2 bases and the J gene lost 4 bases, with 6 bases spanning the gap. CDR3 loop: CASSQQRNQPQHF. CDR3 DNA sequence: TGTGCCAGCAGCCAACAAAGGAATCAGCCCCAGCATTTT.

This clone appeared a few times. CDR3 region: CASSITGTRTKYEQFF. Written as DNA, the CDR3 is TGTGCCAGCAGTATCACCGGGACTAGGACAAAGTATGAGCAGTTCTTC. This chain links TRBV28 with TRBJ2-1; the match to TRBD2 covers 8 bases. V lost 5 bases and J lost 8; bases outside the gene matches: 14. The CDR3 extends over 16 amino acids. CDR1 is MDHEN and CDR2 is SYDVKM in the germline V gene.

This clone is medium-sized by share. The rearrangement joins TRBV12-3 or TRBV12-4 to TRBJ2-7, with TRBD2 matching over 10 bases. CDR3 length: 13 amino acids. The J segment lost 7 bases and the V segment lost 5 bases, leaving 5 bases of the junction unmatched. The CDR3 spells CASSQTGLAEQYF. In nucleotides, the CDR3 is TGTGCCAGCAGTCAAACGGGACTAGCGGAGCAGTACTTC.

This clone was observed at least ten times. V usage is TRBV20-1 and J usage is TRBJ2-1; D may be TRBD2 (5 bases). The CDR3 totals 15 residues. The germline gives CDR1 DFQATT, CDR2 SNEGSKA (reference sequence). With 5 bases removed from V and 3 bases from J, the gap between germline ends came to 17 bases. The CDR3: CSARGDGGDYNEQFF. In DNA, the CDR3 is TGCAGTGCTCGGGGTGATGGCGGAGACTACAATGAGCAGTTCTTC.

The chain employs TRBV6-1 and TRBJ1-5, with no clear D. V was cut by 6 bases and J by 5 bases, with 14 bases left in between. The CDR3 extends over 14 amino acids. Germline assignment: CDR1 MNHNS and CDR2 SASEGT. In DNA, the CDR3 is TGTGCCAGCAGACCCGGACGGGAAGATCAGCCCCAGCATTTT. It translates to CASRPGREDQPQHF.

The genes are TRBV30 and TRBJ1-2; D unclear. CDR1 and CDR2 from the germline V gene are GTSNPN and SVGIG (reference sequence). The CDR3 loop spans 10 amino acids. The ends were cut back, 7 bases at V and 2 bases at J, with 5 bases in the middle. In nucleotides, the CDR3 is TGTGCCTTCCTAAACTATGGCTACACCTTC. This encodes CAFLNYGYTF.

This clone occurred a few times. It may be a read error: a sequence one base away is much more abundant. The gene calls are TRBV5-1 and TRBJ1-1, with 9 nucleotides matching TRBD1. Per germline, CDR1 SGHRS and CDR2 YFSETQ. The CDR3 is made up of 14 amino acids. In nucleotides, the CDR3 is TGCGTCAGCAGCTTGACGACAGGGGGCACTGAAGCTTTCTTT. Amino acid sequence: CVSSLTTGGTEAFF.

This clone was recorded many times. The chain links TRBV2 to TRBJ2-1, with 8 bases that match TRBD2. This CDR3 has 17 residues. The V gene end was trimmed by 4 bases and the J gene end by 5 bases; junction bases not matched to a gene: 13. The V gene's germline CDR1 is SNHLY and CDR2 FYNNEI. The CDR3 reads CASSVAAGTRTHNEQFF. Written as DNA, the CDR3 is TGTGCCAGCAGTGTTGCAGCCGGGACTAGGACTCACAATGAGCAGTTCTTC.

This clone was seen at least ten times. The rearrangement joins TRBV28 to TRBJ2-5; D not certain. Trimming shortened V by 5 bases and J by 6 bases, and 13 bases separated the two germline ends. The CDR3 has 13 residues. Germline V gene lookup returns CDR1 MDHEN and CDR2 SYDVKM. The CDR3 region has the DNA TGTGCCAGCAGTCTGGTGGCCGGAAAGACCCAGTACTTC. This codes for CASSLVAGKTQYF.

This clone was seen many times. At one end, the junction sequence differs from germline, possibly due to a read error. The chain links TRBV10-1 to TRBJ1-4; D remains ambiguous. The CDR3 spans 14 residues. Germline CDR1 reads WNHNN; CDR2 reads SYGVQD (reference sequence). CDR3 sequence: CASSLDATDEKLFF. The CDR3 DNA is TGCGCCAGCAGCCTCGACGCAACTGATGAAAAACTGTTTTTT.

This clone was counted ten times or more. V and J are TRBV20-1 and TRBJ2-7; D is unclear. Trimming left V 5 bases short and J 6 bases short, with 8 bases between. CDR3 size: 10 residues. The germline CDR1 and CDR2 sequences are DFQATT and SNEGSKA (reference sequence). The CDR3 loop is CSASHLEQYF. The CDR3 nucleotides are TGCAGTGCTTCACACCTCGAGCAGTACTTC.

This clone was seen many times. The gene calls are TRBV27 and TRBJ2-6; D is uncertain. V dropped 3 bases and J dropped 0 bases, with 6 bases sitting between them. CDR1 MNHEY and CDR2 SMNVEV come from the germline V gene (reference sequence). The length of the CDR3 is 15 residues. In DNA, the CDR3 is TGTGCCAGCAGTTTGAGTGGCTCTGGGGCCAACGTCCTGACTTTC. Translating it yields CASSLSGSGANVLTF.

This clone was counted ten times or more. The chain links TRBV7-9 to TRBJ2-7, with TRBD2 matching over 10 bases. V dropped 4 bases and J dropped 13; count of bases not matched to a gene: 7. CDR3 length: 12 amino acids. The germline CDR1 and CDR2 sequences are SEHNR and FQNEAQ (reference sequence). The CDR3 region has the DNA TGTGCCAGCAGCTCCTCTAGCGGGAGCCCCTACTTC. Protein sequence: CASSSSSGSPYF.

This clone was picked up many times. This chain connects TRBV7-2 to TRBJ2-5, with D tentatively TRBD2 (6 bases). This CDR3 spans 14 amino acids. Germline CDR1 is SGHTA and CDR2 is FQGNSA. Trimming shortened V by 2 bases and J by 4 bases, and 11 bases separated the two germline ends. CDR3 DNA: TGTGCCAGCAGCTTACCCGGGAGTCCAGAGACCCAGTACTTC. Translation: CASSLPGSPETQYF.

Of note for this clone: The junction differs from germline at one of its ends, possibly a read error. The V and J genes are TRBV6-4 and TRBJ2-3; 9 nucleotides align to TRBD2. Germline V gene lookup returns CDR1 MRHNA and CDR2 SNTAGT. The length of the CDR3 is 15 residues. This CDR3 reads CASSDSSGSTYTQYF. CDR3 sequence (DNA): TGTGCCAGCAGTGACTCTAGCGGGAGCACATATACGCAGTATTTT.

This clone occurred many times. The V call is TRBV9, the J call TRBJ1-1; D not resolved. This CDR3 has 13 residues. Germline V gene sequence: CDR1 SGDLS, CDR2 YYNGEE. V was pared by 7 bases and J by 2 bases, with 12 bases between. CDR3 DNA: TGTGCCAGCTCGGGGAGATCAAACACTGAAGCTTTCTTT. Protein product: CASSGRSNTEAFF.